This T cell receptor beta chain was captured in a study of vaccination effects on CD4 cells after COVID-19. Whole-study context: Two doses of BNT162b2 or mRNA-1273 vaccine were administered to participants.

Remarks on this clone: Its antigen is not known.

TCRdb's copy holds only in-frame clones and misses some; the assay was immunoSEQ multiplex PCR. The sample lists around 56,000 clones; around 80% were seen once. General study results and limits: Clones induced by infection and by vaccine showed marked clonal contraction late after vaccination. Researchers report that only 1 of 255 vaccine-induced clones in healthy vaccinees cross-reacted with common cold coronaviruses.

Culturing for approximately 10 days preceded CD4+ T cell isolation. Half the medium was swapped for IL-2 medium on days 3 and 7. This TCR was recovered from a human donor who received a COVID-19 vaccine. Specimen: CD4+ T cells from PBMCs cultured without peptide, collected before COVID-19 vaccination.

CDR3 amino acids: CASSYGSWDYRTGELFF. The CDR3 DNA is TGTGCCAGCAGTTACGGGAGTTGGGACTACCGAACCGGGGAGCTGTTTTTT. The chain is built from TRBV6-2 or TRBV6-3 and TRBJ2-2, with 7 bases lining up with TRBD2. With 2 bases clipped from V and 5 bases from J, the junction kept 11 bases outside the gene matches. This CDR3 is 17 amino acids long. Per the germline V gene, CDR1 is MNHEY and CDR2 is SVGEGT.